The 24 T cell receptor beta chains below all came from one sample that was sequenced in a study of blood T cells in healthy people across ages. Alongside a J-beta primer mix, a sample-barcoded 5' primer served in a second PCR lasting roughly 6 to 12 cycles. TCRdb re-analysed the 5' RACE reads in MiXCR, keeping a single row per CDR3 protein. The data show about 1,500,000 distinct CDR3 sequences, over 25% seen once. What was sequenced was blood. The receptors were gathered from a woman aged 30 to 39 in good health.

This clonotype was picked up a small number of times. V and J are TRBV6-5 and TRBJ1-2; D is undetermined. The germline gives CDR1 MNHEY, CDR2 SVGAGI. The germline V and J ends were trimmed by 8 bases and 3 bases, with 13 bases remaining between them. The CDR3 is made up of 13 amino acids. The CDR3 DNA reads TGTGCCAGCGCCCGAGGCGTCTACTATGGCTACACCTTC. Translating it yields CASARGVYYGYTF.

The J gene is TRBJ2-7, the V gene TRBV5-1; TRBD1 might be the D (5 bases). The CDR3 runs 16 residues. V was pared by 0 bases and J by 2 bases, with 15 bases between. Germline values: CDR1 SGHRS, CDR2 YFSETQ. The CDR3 sequence: CASSLDPGRGPYEQYF. The CDR3 nucleotides read TGCGCCAGCAGCTTGGATCCCGGTAGGGGCCCCTACGAGCAGTACTTC.

Concerning this clonotype itself: This sequence may be a read error, since a much larger clone differs from it by one base. V usage is TRBV28 and J usage is TRBJ2-7; 13 nucleotides match TRBD2. The J call may be mistaken, given a closer DNA end match to TRBJ2-5. The germline V gene has CDR1 MDHEN and CDR2 SYDVKM. The CDR3 runs to 15 residues. The CDR3 loop is CASSKRLAGGETQYF. In DNA, the CDR3 is TGTGCCAGCTCAAAACGACTAGCGGGGGGAGAGACCCAGTACTTC.

This clonotype was counted only a few times. The gene calls are TRBV20-1 and TRBJ2-3, with 7 bases that match TRBD2. V trimming: 0 bases; J trimming: 1 base; junction bases outside the gene matches: 7. The CDR3 loop spans 16 amino acids. Germline V gives CDR1 DFQATT, CDR2 SNEGSKA (reference sequence). The CDR3 DNA follows: TGCAGTGCTAGAGATACCTCGGGGGGAGGCACAGATACGCAGTATTTT. Translation: CSARDTSGGGTDTQYF.

The table lists this clonotype with a few counts. The gene calls are TRBV7-9 and TRBJ2-7; D unclear. The ends were cut back, 7 bases at V and 6 bases at J, with 10 bases in the middle. The CDR3 has 11 residues. The germline gives CDR1 SEHNR, CDR2 FQNEAQ (reference sequence). The CDR3 DNA reads as TGTGCCAGCACCCCCGATCGCGAGCAGTACTTC. Its protein is CASTPDREQYF. Based on the CDR3 plus reference TRBV7-9 and TRBJ2-7, the full variable domain is DTGVSQNPRHKITKRGQNVTFRCDPISEHNRLYWYRQTLGQGPEFLTYFQNEAQLEKSRLLSDRFSAERPKGSFSTLEIQRTEQGDSAMYLCASTPDREQYFGPGTRLTVT.

This clonotype has more than one count but fewer than ten. The CDR3 region has the DNA TGCGCCAGCAGCTTGGGTGCGACTAGCGGGAGAGTTGCCGATACGCAGTATTTT. It is translated as CASSLGATSGRVADTQYF. The chain employs TRBV5-1 and TRBJ2-3; 12 bases line up with TRBD2. Per the germline V gene, CDR1 is SGHRS and CDR2 is YFSETQ. This CDR3 is 18 amino acids long. With V trimmed by 0 bases and J by 6 bases, 11 bases remained unmatched.

This clonotype was detected a few times. The CDR3 DNA follows: TGTGCCAGCAGTGAATCGGCTAACTATGGCTACACCTTC. The encoded protein is CASSESANYGYTF. This sequence joins TRBV2 and TRBJ1-2; D is ambiguous. The germline V gene encodes CDR1 SNHLY and CDR2 FYNNEI. The CDR3 has 13 amino acids. Trimming took 2 bases from V and 0 from J, leaving 4 bases between them.

The sample holds a few counts of this clonotype. The rearrangement joins TRBV12-3 or TRBV12-4 to TRBJ2-1, with 14 bases matching TRBD2. This CDR3 has 16 residues. V was pared by 6 bases and J by 6 bases, with 7 bases of the junction left unmatched. The CDR3 nucleotides are TGTGCCAGCAGGCCGTGGGGGACTAGCGGGAGCAATGAGCAGTTCTTC. Its translation is CASRPWGTSGSNEQFF.

The chain is built from TRBV7-9 and TRBJ2-7; D is perhaps TRBD2 (5 bases). The V gene's germline CDR1 is SEHNR and CDR2 FQNEAQ (reference sequence). The V end lost 4 bases, the J end lost 5 bases, and 9 bases lay between the germline ends. The CDR3 consists of 12 residues. The CDR3 DNA follows: TGTGCCAGCAGCTCGGTAGCGAACGAGCAGTACTTC. Protein product: CASSSVANEQYF.

CDR3 protein: CAWSVRDAEPQHF. CDR3 bases: TGTGCCTGGAGTGTAAGGGACGCGGAGCCCCAGCATTTT. This rearrangement joins TRBV30 to TRBJ1-5; D may be TRBD1 (5 bases). Germline loops: CDR1 GTSNPN, CDR2 SVGIG (reference sequence). The CDR3 covers 13 residues. The ends were cut back, 0 bases at V and 8 bases at J, with 11 bases in the middle.

V gene TRBV6-5 combines with J gene TRBJ2-1, with D possibly being TRBD2 (6 bases). This CDR3 is 15 amino acids long. In germline, CDR1 is MNHEY, CDR2 SVGAGI. V gave up 4 bases and J gave up 5 bases, with 15 bases separating them. CDR3 sequence (DNA): TGTGCCAGCAGTTTCCTAGCGACGTCCGACAATGAGCAGTTCTTC. Its protein product is CASSFLATSDNEQFF.

This clonotype has only a few counts. V is TRBV7-2 and J is TRBJ2-5; D gene uncertain. This CDR3 has 12 amino acids. CDR1 SGHTA and CDR2 FQGNSA come from the germline V gene. V gave up 5 bases and J gave up 5 bases, with 9 bases separating them. CDR3 amino acids: CASSQPLETQYF. CDR3 bases: TGTGCCAGCAGCCAGCCACTGGAGACCCAGTACTTC.

A note on this clonotype: Compared with germline, one end of the junction differs, possibly owing to a read error. The genes are TRBV6-6 and TRBJ2-2; D may be TRBD1 or TRBD2 (5 bases each). Germline V gives CDR1 MNHNY, CDR2 SVGAGI (reference sequence). This CDR3 comprises 16 residues. The CDR3 region is CASSYGTQLNTGEPFF. CDR3 DNA sequence: TGTGCCAGCAGTTACGGGACCCAGCTGAACACCGGGGAGCCGTTTTTT.

This clonotype was picked up a small number of times. The genes are TRBV6-6 and TRBJ2-7; 7 bases fit TRBD1. The length of the CDR3 is 13 residues. The J segment lost 7 bases and the V segment lost 2 bases, leaving 5 bases of the junction unmatched. Germline CDR1 reads MNHNY; CDR2 reads SVGAGI (reference sequence). This CDR3 is CASSYKRDREQYF. DNA of the CDR3: TGTGCCAGCAGTTACAAGAGGGACAGAGAGCAGTACTTC.

Comment on this clonotype: The junction departs from germline at one end; a sequencing error may be responsible. The chain links TRBV2 to TRBJ2-6; a weak D match, TRBD1 (5 bases). CDR3 length equals 14 residues. Germline assignment: CDR1 SNHLY and CDR2 FYNNEI. CDR3 sequence (DNA): TGTGCCAGCAGTGTAGTCTCTGGGGCCAACGTCCGGACTTTC. This codes for CASSVVSGANVRTF.

V and J are TRBV7-7 and TRBJ2-3; D may be TRBD1 (5 bases). Germline CDR1 and CDR2: SSHAT and FNYEAQ (reference sequence). This CDR3 is built from 14 residues. V lost 5 bases and J 6 bases, leaving 15 bases between the germline ends. CDR3: CASSAGSKGDTQYF. The CDR3 DNA reads as TGTGCCAGCAGCGCTGGCTCAAAGGGGGATACGCAGTATTTT. Full variable domain (remainder filled in from reference TRBV7-7 and TRBJ2-3): GAGVSQSPRYKVTKRGQDVTLRCDPISSHATLYWYQQALGQGPEFLTYFNYEAQPDKSGLPSDRFSAERPEGSISTLTIQRTEQRDSAMYRCASSAGSKGDTQYFGPGTRLTVL.

V gene TRBV7-9 combines with J gene TRBJ2-7; D is possibly TRBD1 (6 bases). The CDR3 loop spans 15 amino acids. Germline V lookup: CDR1 SEHNR, CDR2 FQNEAQ (reference sequence). Trimming shortened V by 2 bases and J by 2 bases, and 13 bases separated the two germline ends. The CDR3 region is CASSLRSTGPYEQYF. The CDR3 nucleotides read TGTGCCAGCAGCTTAAGGTCGACAGGTCCCTACGAGCAGTACTTC. The whole variable domain, remainder taken from reference TRBV7-9 and TRBJ2-7, is DTGVSQNPRHKITKRGQNVTFRCDPISEHNRLYWYRQTLGQGPEFLTYFQNEAQLEKSRLLSDRFSAERPKGSFSTLEIQRTEQGDSAMYLCASSLRSTGPYEQYFGPGTRLTVT.

J is TRBJ1-2 and V is TRBV29-1; D unclear. Germline CDR1 SQVTM, CDR2 ANQGSEA. Trimming pared 1 base from V and 0 bases from J, leaving 0 bases between. This CDR3 has 11 amino acids. For the CDR3, the DNA is TGCAGCGTTGAAGCTAACTATGGCTACACCTTC. It specifies CSVEANYGYTF.

Only a few counts were recorded for this clonotype. The chain has TRBV24-1 and TRBJ2-5; D is unresolved. The CDR3 is made up of 14 amino acids. Germline V lookup: CDR1 KGHDR, CDR2 SFDVKD. Trimming cost V 11 bases and J 1 base, with 16 bases left between them. CDR3 DNA: TGTGCCATCGGCGGTGGGGATGCCCAAGAGACCCAGTACTTC. Protein sequence: CAIGGGDAQETQYF.

V and J are TRBV18 and TRBJ2-1; TRBD1 agrees at 7 bases. V dropped 4 bases and J dropped 2; count of bases not matched to a gene: 5. Germline lookup yields CDR1 KGHSH and CDR2 LQKENI. The CDR3 has 15 residues. In DNA, the CDR3 is TGTGCCAGCTCACGAGGGACAGTCACCTACAATGAGCAGTTCTTC. Its protein product is CASSRGTVTYNEQFF. Together with reference TRBV18 and TRBJ2-1, the CDR3 gives the full variable domain: NAGVMQNPRHLVRRRGQEARLRCSPMKGHSHVYWYRQLPEEGLKFMVYLQKENIIDESGMPKERFSAEFPKEGPSILRIQQVVRGDSAAYFCASSRGTVTYNEQFFGPGTRLTVL.

This clonotype has more than one count but fewer than ten. V usage is TRBV11-2 and J usage is TRBJ2-1, with TRBD2 as a possible D gene (5 bases). Between the trimmed V and J ends, which lost 6 bases and 15 bases, there was a span of 21 bases. Per germline, CDR1 SGHAT and CDR2 FQNNGV. The length of the CDR3 is 13 residues. CDR3 sequence (DNA): TGTGCCAGCAGGGACTCGTCTCACAACGTGCGGTTCTTC. This translates into CASRDSSHNVRFF. Full variable domain (missing parts from reference TRBV11-2 and TRBJ2-1): EAGVAQSPRYKIIEKRQSVAFWCNPISGHATLYWYQQILGQGPKLLIQFQNNGVVDDSQLPKDRFSAERLKGVDSTLKIQPAKLEDSAVYLCASRDSSHNVRFFGPGTRLTVL.

This clonotype was found a few times. This chain uses TRBV12-3 or TRBV12-4 with TRBJ1-6; D may be TRBD1 (6 bases). The CDR3 spans 14 residues. V was cut by 4 bases and J by 5 bases, with 9 bases left in between. The CDR3 loop is CASSSHRDNSPLHF. CDR3 DNA sequence: TGTGCCAGCAGTTCCCACAGGGATAATTCACCCCTCCACTTT.

The chain joins TRBV14 to TRBJ2-3; 8 positions agree with TRBD1. V dropped 4 bases and J dropped 4; count of bases not matched to a gene: 7. The CDR3 loop spans 15 amino acids. Germline V gene data show CDR1 as SGHDN and CDR2 as FVKESK. The CDR3 reads CASSRRTGQADTQYF. In nucleotides, the CDR3 is TGTGCCAGCAGCCGAAGGACAGGGCAAGCAGATACGCAGTATTTT.

The chain employs TRBV7-2 and TRBJ2-3; D not resolved. The CDR3 runs to 14 residues. Per the germline V gene, CDR1 is SGHTA and CDR2 is FQGNSA. The germline V and J ends were trimmed by 4 bases and 6 bases, with 14 bases remaining between them. CDR3 bases: TGTGCCAGCAGCTGCGACCCCACCGGGGATACGCAGTATTTT. Protein product: CASSCDPTGDTQYF.